The 22 T cell receptor beta chains below all came from one sample that was sequenced in a study of T cell responses to AZD1222 COVID-19 vaccine. TCRdb's copy holds only in-frame clones and misses some; the assay was immunoSEQ multiplex PCR. This sample has fewer than 100,000 clones; roughly 90% occur once, and the top ten carry 1.3% to 1.5%. Sequences were derived from peripheral blood, sampled 28 days after the second AZD1222 dose. The receptors originated from an adult who received the AZD1222 COVID-19 vaccine.

The V call is TRBV28, the J call TRBJ2-5; D gene unclear. Germline CDR1 reads MDHEN; CDR2 reads SYDVKM. The CDR3 runs 13 residues. Between the trimmed V and J ends, which lost 2 bases and 5 bases, there was a span of 9 bases. The CDR3 is CASSLERGETQYF. CDR3 bases: TGTGCCAGCAGTTTAGAGCGAGGCGAGACCCAGTACTTC.

The chain has TRBV30 and TRBJ2-1, with D unclear. CDR1 is GTSNPN, CDR2 SVGIG, per germline (reference sequence). The CDR3 consists of 12 residues. V lost 0 bases, J lost 6 bases, and 6 bases lay in between. The CDR3 here is CAWSVLPNEQFF. The DNA for the CDR3 is TGTGCCTGGAGTGTACTACCCAATGAGCAGTTCTTC.

The rearrangement uses TRBV28 and TRBJ2-1; 7 bases match TRBD2. Germline assignment: CDR1 MDHEN and CDR2 SYDVKM. This CDR3 contains 15 residues. J was trimmed by 5 bases and V by 7 bases; bases with no gene match: 11. The DNA for the CDR3 is TGTGCCAGCACCGGAGGCGGGAGCCGCGACAATGAGCAGTTCTTC. It yields the protein CASTGGGSRDNEQFF. Together with reference TRBV28 and TRBJ2-1, the CDR3 gives the full variable domain: DVKVTQSSRYLVKRTGEKVFLECVQDMDHENMFWYRQDPGLGLRLIYFSYDVKMKEKGDIPEGYSVSREKKERFSLILESASTNQTSMYLCASTGGGSRDNEQFFGPGTRLTVL.

This chain uses TRBV19 with TRBJ2-7; either TRBD1 or TRBD2 may supply D (5 bases each). This CDR3 spans 14 amino acids. Germline V CDR1 and CDR2: LNHDA, SQIVND (reference sequence). V was clipped by 5 bases and J by 2 bases, with 13 bases between them. The CDR3 loop is CASSPGDRAYEQYF. CDR3 bases: TGTGCCAGTAGTCCCGGGGACCGAGCCTACGAGCAGTACTTC.

The gene calls are TRBV5-4 and TRBJ1-1, with D tentatively TRBD1 (6 bases). CDR3 length equals 14 residues. V was pared by 5 bases and J by 1 base, with 12 bases between. Germline CDR1 reads SGHNT; CDR2 reads YYREEE (reference sequence). Here the CDR3 DNA reads TGTGCCAGCAGGGCCGGGGGGGCGAACACTGAAGCTTTCTTT. Residues: CASRAGGANTEAFF.

The V gene is TRBV10-3, the J gene TRBJ1-2, with D unclear. This CDR3 has 16 residues. V lost 3 bases and J 3 bases, leaving 17 bases between the germline ends. Germline V gene lookup returns CDR1 ENHRY and CDR2 SYGVKD. CDR3 nucleotide sequence: TGTGCCATCAGTGATCAGACGGTACGGGGTCACTATGGCTACACCTTC. It encodes CAISDQTVRGHYGYTF.

This sequence joins TRBV7-3 and TRBJ2-1, with D possibly TRBD2 on 6 matching bases. The V gene's germline CDR1 is SGHTA and CDR2 FQGTGA. V was pared by 3 bases and J by 0 bases, with 12 bases between. The CDR3 has 16 amino acids. The CDR3: CASSFSRGSSYNEQFF. The DNA for the CDR3 is TGTGCCAGCAGCTTCTCACGGGGGAGCTCCTACAATGAGCAGTTCTTC.

The chain recombines TRBV12-5 with TRBJ1-3, with no clear D. The V gene lost 1 base and the J gene lost 3 bases, with 16 bases spanning the gap. This CDR3 comprises 17 residues. Germline V gene lookup returns CDR1 LGHNT and CDR2 FRNRAP. The CDR3 region has the DNA TGTGCTAGTGGTTTGGCCCTCGGATCCCTGAGTGGAAACACCATATATTTT. Its translation is CASGLALGSLSGNTIYF. Based on the CDR3 plus reference TRBV12-5 and TRBJ1-3, the full variable domain is DARVTQTPRHKVTEMGQEVTMRCQPILGHNTVFWYRQTMMQGLELLAYFRNRAPLDDSGMPKDRFSAEMPDATLATLKIQPSEPRDSAVYFCASGLALGSLSGNTIYFGEGSWLTVV.

The chain employs TRBV7-9 and TRBJ2-3; D is unresolved. Germline V gene lookup returns CDR1 SEHNR and CDR2 FQNEAQ (reference sequence). V was pared by 3 bases and J by 2 bases, with 12 bases between. The CDR3 totals 15 residues. The CDR3, as DNA: TGTGCCAGCAGCTTTATTGCGGAGTTCACAGATACGCAGTATTTT. Translation: CASSFIAEFTDTQYF. Supplemented by reference TRBV7-9 and TRBJ2-3, the full variable domain reads DTGVSQNPRHKITKRGQNVTFRCDPISEHNRLYWYRQTLGQGPEFLTYFQNEAQLEKSRLLSDRFSAERPKGSFSTLEIQRTEQGDSAMYLCASSFIAEFTDTQYFGPGTRLTVL.

The chain uses TRBV10-3 and TRBJ2-7; 10 nucleotides agree with TRBD1. The J segment lost 6 bases and the V segment lost 6 bases, leaving 17 bases of the junction unmatched. Germline V CDR1 and CDR2: ENHRY, SYGVKD. CDR3 size: 17 residues. The CDR3 bases are TGTGCCATCAGCCCTGAGCGTGGGGACAGGGGATGGGGCGAGCAGTACTTC. Its translation: CAISPERGDRGWGEQYF.

The chain couples TRBV6-1 to TRBJ2-1; no reliable D call. The CDR3 is 13 residues long. The ends were cut back, 1 base at V and 4 bases at J, with 5 bases in the middle. The germline CDR1 and CDR2 sequences are MNHNS and SASEGT. The CDR3 loop reads CASSEVGYNEQFF. The CDR3 DNA reads as TGTGCCAGCAGTGAAGTGGGGTACAATGAGCAGTTCTTC.

CDR3 sequence (DNA): TGCGCCAGCAGCTTGGGACCCCTCTGGGACTCTGGAAACACCATATATTTT. This codes for CASSLGPLWDSGNTIYF. The chain uses TRBV5-1 and TRBJ1-3, with no clear D. V was trimmed by 0 bases and J by 0 bases, leaving 13 bases between them. This CDR3 has 17 residues. Per the germline V gene, CDR1 is SGHRS and CDR2 is YFSETQ.

The rearrangement joins TRBV6-5 to TRBJ2-2, with a possible D match to TRBD2 (6 bases). This CDR3 region has 16 residues. Germline V gene data show CDR1 as MNHEY and CDR2 as SVGAGI. Trimming took off 0 bases at V and 4 bases at J, with 12 bases between the two ends. CDR3 nucleotide sequence: TGTGCCAGCAGTTACTCGAACGTACTAGCCACCGGGGAGCTGTTTTTT. Translation gives CASSYSNVLATGELFF.

CDR3 region: CASSPGTITNYGYTF. The CDR3, as DNA: TGTGCCAGCAGCCCAGGGACAATTACTAACTATGGCTACACCTTC. The J gene is TRBJ1-2, the V gene TRBV5-6, with D possibly TRBD1 on 6 matching bases. The germline gives CDR1 SGHDT, CDR2 YYEEEE. Trimming cost V 4 bases and J 0 bases, with 13 bases left between them. The CDR3 is 15 residues long. Full variable domain (missing parts from reference TRBV5-6 and TRBJ1-2): DAGVTQSPTHLIKTRGQQVTLRCSPKSGHDTVSWYQQALGQGPQFIFQYYEEEERQRGNFPDRFSGHQFPNYSSELNVNALLLGDSALYLCASSPGTITNYGYTFGSGTRLTVV.

This clone was counted a few times. The V gene is TRBV7-3, the J gene TRBJ2-3; a weak D match, TRBD2 (5 bases). The V gene's germline CDR1 is SGHTA and CDR2 FQGTGA. Trimming took 5 bases from V and 2 from J, leaving 14 bases between them. CDR3 size: 15 residues. The CDR3 is CASSPIGVATDTQYF. The CDR3 DNA reads as TGTGCCAGCAGCCCCATCGGGGTAGCCACAGATACGCAGTATTTT.

The chain joins TRBV4-1 to TRBJ1-4; D perhaps matches TRBD1 (6 bases). Germline CDR1 reads MGHRA; CDR2 reads YSYEKL. This CDR3 region has 14 residues. The V and J ends lost 4 bases and 4 bases respectively, with 10 bases between them. The CDR3 spells CASSPGHGNEKLFF. The CDR3, as DNA: TGCGCCAGCAGCCCGGGACACGGTAATGAAAAACTGTTTTTT.

This clone was seen a single time. The gene calls are TRBV6-5 and TRBJ1-1, with D possibly matching TRBD1 (6 bases). Trimming shortened V by 7 bases and J by 2 bases, and 17 bases separated the two germline ends. Looked up from germline, CDR1 is MNHEY and CDR2 is SVGAGI. The CDR3 length is 15 residues. Here the CDR3 reads CASTGGAFFNTEAFF. In DNA form, the CDR3 reads TGTGCCAGCACGGGGGGGGCCTTCTTCAACACTGAAGCTTTCTTT.

The chain has TRBV6-5 and TRBJ2-7, with 8 positions matching TRBD1. This CDR3 comprises 13 residues. The germline V gene has CDR1 MNHEY and CDR2 SVGAGI. With 4 bases clipped from V and 7 bases from J, the junction kept 6 bases outside the gene matches. The CDR3 loop reads CASSWAGGQEQYF. DNA for the CDR3: TGTGCCAGCAGTTGGGCAGGGGGCCAAGAGCAGTACTTC.

This clone was detected once. The V call is TRBV5-6, the J call TRBJ2-1, with a weak D call TRBD1 (6 bases). The V gene lost 4 bases and the J gene lost 15 bases, with 17 bases spanning the gap. This CDR3 region has 12 residues. Germline values: CDR1 SGHDT, CDR2 YYEEEE. The CDR3 is CASSVPPGAPFF. In DNA form, the CDR3 reads TGTGCCAGCAGCGTCCCGCCAGGGGCCCCGTTCTTC.

The rearrangement joins TRBV9 to TRBJ2-5, with D maybe TRBD2 (5 bases). V was cut by 0 bases and J by 1 base, with 7 bases left in between. The CDR3 length is 14 residues. CDR1 is SGDLS and CDR2 is YYNGEE in the germline V gene. CDR3 nucleotides: TGTGCCAGCAGCGTAGGGCTAGCCCAAGAGACCCAGTACTTC. The encoded protein is CASSVGLAQETQYF.

This clone came up once. CDR3 loop: CASSYSTGRVYEQYF. The DNA of the CDR3 is TGTGCCAGCAGTTACTCGACGGGACGGGTCTACGAGCAGTACTTC. The rearrangement uses TRBV6-5 and TRBJ2-7; D may be TRBD1 or TRBD2 (5 bases each). The CDR3 contains 15 residues. CDR1 is MNHEY and CDR2 is SVGAGI in the germline V gene. Trimming took 0 bases from V and 3 from J, leaving 12 bases between them.

This chain connects TRBV19 to TRBJ1-1; no reliable D call. The germline CDR1 and CDR2 sequences are LNHDA and SQIVND (reference sequence). The germline V and J ends were trimmed by 2 bases and 4 bases, with 14 bases remaining between them. This CDR3 is built from 15 residues. CDR3 sequence (DNA): TGTGCCAGTAGTATAAACAGCTTAGTTGGCACTGAAGCTTTCTTT. Translation gives CASSINSLVGTEAFF. Using reference TRBV19 and TRBJ1-1 for the parts outside the CDR3, the full variable domain is DGGITQSPKYLFRKEGQNVTLSCEQNLNHDAMYWYRQDPGQGLRLIYYSQIVNDFQKGDIAEGYSVSREKKESFPLTVTSAQKNPTAFYLCASSINSLVGTEAFFGQGTRLTVV.